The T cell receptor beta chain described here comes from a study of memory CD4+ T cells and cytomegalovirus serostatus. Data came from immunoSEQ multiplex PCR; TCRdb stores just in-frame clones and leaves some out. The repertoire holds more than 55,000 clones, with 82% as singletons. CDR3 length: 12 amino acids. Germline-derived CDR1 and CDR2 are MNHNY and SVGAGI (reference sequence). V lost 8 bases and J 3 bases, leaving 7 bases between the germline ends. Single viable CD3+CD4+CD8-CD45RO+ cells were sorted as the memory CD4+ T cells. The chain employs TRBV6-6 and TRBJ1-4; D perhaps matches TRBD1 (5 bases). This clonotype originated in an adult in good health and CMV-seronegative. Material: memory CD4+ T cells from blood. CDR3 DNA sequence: TGTGCCAGCTCGGGGGCTAATGAAAAACTGTTTTTT. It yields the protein CASSGANEKLFF.